These 24 T cell receptor beta chains share one sample of origin, sequenced in a study of shared clonotypes between healthy human individuals (dated by TCRdb to between 2020 and 2021). CD8 naive samples were obtained by positive selection for CCR7 among CD45RO-negative cells, yielding a CD45RA+CCR7+ population from which TemRA cells were excluded. Preparation of the library involved the immunoSEQ multiplex PCR assay. The source is immuneACCESS, and TCRdb retained only in-frame sequences with V and J called. Part of the clones is not carried over; for the studies checked, unresolved V genes explain less than half of this, and the remainder is unexplained. This sample holds 660,000 or so clones; approximately 96% were observed only once. The ten largest clonotypes hold 0.11% of the sample. Material: naive CD8+ T cells sorted from blood. The cell subset or site label here, explained by the study, means: CD45RA+CCR7+. Receptors were obtained from a woman younger than 45 in good health.

The chain couples TRBV6-5 to TRBJ2-1, with unresolved D. The CDR3 spans 14 residues. Germline lookup yields CDR1 MNHEY and CDR2 SVGAGI. Trimming took 2 bases from V and 3 from J, leaving 8 bases between them. The DNA for the CDR3 is TGTGCCAGCAGTTACGTGGGCAACTACAATGAGCAGTTCTTC. It translates to CASSYVGNYNEQFF.

The genes are TRBV1 and TRBJ2-7; the table's D call of TRBD2 was not tested on the DNA. TRBV1 is annotated as a pseudogene. The length of the CDR3 is 14 residues. The CDR3 here is CTSSQTSGSDEQYF. Here the CDR3 DNA reads TGCACCAGCAGCCAGACTAGCGGGAGTGACGAGCAGTACTTC.

The chain combines TRBV7-9 with TRBJ2-7; D unclear. CDR3 length equals 13 residues. Germline CDR1 is SEHNR and CDR2 is FQNEAQ (reference sequence). Trimming removed 5 bases from V and 2 bases from J, with 10 bases in between. Here the CDR3 DNA reads TGTGCCAGCAGCCCGGGCCTTACCTACGAGCAGTACTTC. Protein product: CASSPGLTYEQYF.

This clone was seen a single time. This rearrangement joins TRBV27 to TRBJ2-1; no clear D. Trimming pared 3 bases from V and 0 bases from J, leaving 9 bases between. The CDR3 spans 15 residues. Looked up from germline, CDR1 is MNHEY and CDR2 is SMNVEV (reference sequence). The CDR3 sequence is CASSLWASSYNEQFF. CDR3 DNA sequence: TGTGCCAGCAGTTTGTGGGCCAGCTCCTACAATGAGCAGTTCTTC.

This clone appeared once. This sequence joins TRBV7-2 and TRBJ1-3; D perhaps matches TRBD1 (5 bases). Trimming cost V 4 bases and J 9 bases, with 10 bases left between them. The CDR3 runs 12 residues. Germline values: CDR1 SGHTA, CDR2 FQGNSA. The CDR3 bases are TGTGCCAGCAGCTCTATCGGGGGCACCATATATTTT. Amino acid sequence: CASSSIGGTIYF.

The genes are TRBV13 and TRBJ2-5; 10 bases map to TRBD2. Trimming at V came to 5 bases and at J to 2 bases, leaving 5 bases not matched to a gene. The CDR3 consists of 15 residues. CDR1 is PRHDT and CDR2 is FYEKMQ in the germline V gene (reference sequence). The CDR3 loop reads CASSNLTSGQETQYF. CDR3 bases: TGTGCCAGCAGCAACCTGACTAGCGGGCAAGAGACCCAGTACTTC.

The J gene is TRBJ1-2, the V gene TRBV4-1; D unresolved. Trimming stripped 0 bases from V and 1 base from J, with 12 bases between. The CDR3 consists of 16 residues. Germline V gene sequence: CDR1 MGHRA, CDR2 YSYEKL. The CDR3 coding sequence is TGCGCCAGCAGCCAAGACGGGCCGACCTTTAACTATGGCTACACCTTC. Its translation: CASSQDGPTFNYGYTF.

Notes on this clone: At the DNA level, this CDR3 is encoded by other sequences in the same sample as well. This rearrangement joins TRBV27 to TRBJ2-1, with unresolved D. The CDR3 is 12 residues long. Germline CDR1 is MNHEY and CDR2 is SMNVEV (reference sequence). V was shortened by 3 bases and J by 7 bases, with 7 bases between the two germline ends. For the CDR3, the DNA is TGTGCCAGCAGTTTCAGTACGAATGAGCAGTTCTTC. The encoded protein is CASSFSTNEQFF.

The CDR3 nucleotides read TGTGCCAGCAGCCAAGAGACGGGACTAGACAATGAGCAGTTCTTC. This gives the protein CASSQETGLDNEQFF. This chain uses TRBV4-2 with TRBJ2-1; 8 positions agree with TRBD2. V gave up 0 bases and J gave up 5 bases; unmatched junction bases: 3. This CDR3 comprises 15 residues. The germline V gene has CDR1 LGHNA and CDR2 YNFKEQ.

The genes are TRBV7-9 and TRBJ2-1; 7 nucleotides match TRBD1. This CDR3 is built from 19 residues. The ends lost 3 bases at V and 0 bases at J; junction bases unmatched: 14. The germline CDR1 and CDR2 sequences are SEHNR and FQNEAQ (reference sequence). The CDR3 DNA is TGTGCCAGCAGCTTCATAGAGACAGGGTGGGGGAGCTCCTACAATGAGCAGTTCTTC. It codes for CASSFIETGWGSSYNEQFF.

This clone was recorded once. The V call is TRBV15, the J call TRBJ2-1; D not resolved. Germline V gene sequence: CDR1 LNHNV, CDR2 YYDKDF (reference sequence). Trimming stripped 0 bases from V and 4 bases from J, with 13 bases between. The CDR3 length is 16 residues. Here the CDR3 reads CATSRDPAGMYNEQFF. The CDR3 region has the DNA TGTGCCACCAGCAGAGATCCAGCTGGAATGTACAATGAGCAGTTCTTC. The full variable domain, rest sourced from reference TRBV15 and TRBJ2-1, is DAMVIQNPRYQVTQFGKPVTLSCSQTLNHNVMYWYQQKSSQAPKLLFHYYDKDFNNEADTPDNFQSRRPNTSFCFLDIRSPGLGDTAMYLCATSRDPAGMYNEQFFGPGTRLTVL.

The chain joins TRBV5-4 to TRBJ2-7; possibly TRBD1 for D (6 bases). The CDR3 extends over 14 amino acids. V lost 0 bases, J lost 3 bases, and 10 bases lay in between. Per germline, CDR1 SGHNT and CDR2 YYREEE (reference sequence). The CDR3 DNA sequence: TGTGCCAGCAGCTTGGGGACAGTAGGCTACGAGCAGTACTTC. As protein: CASSLGTVGYEQYF.

The V call is TRBV29-1, the J call TRBJ1-1; possible D gene TRBD1, 6 bases. CDR1 is SQVTM and CDR2 is ANQGSEA in the germline V gene. The CDR3 covers 12 residues. The germline V and J ends were trimmed by 7 bases and 0 bases, with 9 bases remaining between them. The CDR3 DNA reads TGCAGCGGGACAGATTTGAACACTGAAGCTTTCTTT. It encodes CSGTDLNTEAFF.

This rearrangement joins TRBV11-2 to TRBJ2-2; maybe TRBD2 (5 bases). The CDR3 is 14 residues long. CDR1 and CDR2 (germline): SGHAT, FQNNGV. Trimming removed 4 bases at V and 3 bases at J, with 9 bases between. CDR3: CASSSDSYTGELFF. The DNA for the CDR3 is TGTGCCAGCAGCTCGGACTCGTACACCGGGGAGCTGTTTTTT.

J is TRBJ1-1 and V is TRBV27; D is unclear. CDR1 MNHEY and CDR2 SMNVEV come from the germline V gene (reference sequence). The V end lost 3 bases, the J end lost 0 bases, and 5 bases lay between the germline ends. The CDR3 contains 13 residues. The CDR3 DNA reads TGTGCCAGCAGTTTTTTTGTGAACACTGAAGCTTTCTTT. Its protein is CASSFFVNTEAFF.

This rearrangement joins TRBV15 to TRBJ2-2; tentatively, D is TRBD1 (7 bases). Germline V gene sequence: CDR1 LNHNV, CDR2 YYDKDF (reference sequence). Trimming pared 5 bases from V and 3 bases from J, leaving 19 bases between. The CDR3 runs to 17 residues. The CDR3 spells CATSSYQGGDDTGELFF. The CDR3 DNA is TGTGCCACCAGCTCCTACCAGGGGGGAGACGACACCGGGGAGCTGTTTTTT. Complete variable domain (other parts from reference TRBV15 and TRBJ2-2): DAMVIQNPRYQVTQFGKPVTLSCSQTLNHNVMYWYQQKSSQAPKLLFHYYDKDFNNEADTPDNFQSRRPNTSFCFLDIRSPGLGDTAMYLCATSSYQGGDDTGELFFGEGSRLTVL.

This rearrangement joins TRBV7-9 to TRBJ2-1, with D tentatively TRBD2 (5 bases). The V gene's germline CDR1 is SEHNR and CDR2 FQNEAQ (reference sequence). Trimming cost V 7 bases and J 0 bases, with 13 bases left between them. This CDR3 has 15 amino acids. CDR3 protein: CASTQDGGSYNEQFF. CDR3 sequence (DNA): TGTGCCAGCACTCAGGACGGAGGCTCCTACAATGAGCAGTTCTTC.

This clone was observed a single time. The chain has TRBV19 and TRBJ2-1; 10 nucleotides align to TRBD2. Germline assignment: CDR1 LNHDA and CDR2 SQIVND (reference sequence). After removal of 0 bases from V and 5 bases from J, the junction contained 1 base not matched to a gene. This CDR3 contains 15 residues. CDR3 region: CASSIELAGNNEQFF. The CDR3 coding sequence is TGTGCCAGTAGTATAGAACTAGCGGGAAACAATGAGCAGTTCTTC.

The genes are TRBV27 and TRBJ2-7; D call uncertain. Germline loops: CDR1 MNHEY, CDR2 SMNVEV (reference sequence). The CDR3 is 13 residues long. V was pared by 5 bases and J by 0 bases, with 8 bases between. CDR3: CASSLQSSYEQYF. CDR3 DNA: TGTGCCAGCAGTCTCCAGAGCTCCTACGAGCAGTACTTC.

The chain links TRBV6-5 to TRBJ2-2; 8 bases agree with TRBD1. From germline, CDR1 is MNHEY and CDR2 SVGAGI. The junction had 4 bases not matched to a gene; V was cut back by 4 bases and J by 6 bases. The CDR3 spans 14 residues. The CDR3 DNA sequence: TGTGCCAGCAGTTGGGACAGGCTACCCGGGGAGCTGTTTTTT. It encodes CASSWDRLPGELFF.

This clone is a singleton in its sample. V and J are TRBV27 and TRBJ1-1; a possible D gene is TRBD1 (5 bases). CDR1 and CDR2 (germline): MNHEY, SMNVEV (reference sequence). V lost 1 base and J lost 2, with 8 bases in between. This CDR3 has 14 amino acids. The CDR3 DNA reads TGTGCCAGCAGTTTATGGGGGTTTAACACTGAAGCTTTCTTT. Encoded protein: CASSLWGFNTEAFF.

The J gene is TRBJ2-3, the V gene TRBV6-5; maybe TRBD2 (6 bases). V lost 0 bases to trimming and J lost 1 base, with 8 bases between them. In germline, CDR1 is MNHEY, CDR2 SVGAGI. This CDR3 is 15 amino acids long. The CDR3 sequence is CASSYSGEGTDTQYF. In DNA, the CDR3 is TGTGCCAGCAGTTACTCGGGGGAGGGCACAGATACGCAGTATTTT.

This chain links TRBV5-4 with TRBJ2-2; D not resolved. Germline V lookup: CDR1 SGHNT, CDR2 YYREEE (reference sequence). This CDR3 has 13 amino acids. Trimming stripped 10 bases from V and 4 bases from J, with 14 bases between. The DNA for the CDR3 is TGTGCCTTCCGGGTCCCTCCCACCGGGGAGCTGTTTTTT. This sequence encodes CAFRVPPTGELFF.

The chain is built from TRBV19 and TRBJ2-6; D is ambiguous. Trimming pared 0 bases from V and 2 bases from J, leaving 17 bases between. The germline gives CDR1 LNHDA, CDR2 SQIVND (reference sequence). This CDR3 has 19 amino acids. The DNA of the CDR3 is TGTGCCAGTAGTATAGATCTACTCGCCGTCGGTCCTGGGGCCAACGTCCTGACTTTC. It is translated as CASSIDLLAVGPGANVLTF.